These T cell receptor beta chains were read from a single sample in a study of cytomegalovirus exposure and HLA in healthy donors. The protocol was immunoSEQ multiplex PCR, while the TCRdb copy is restricted to in-frame clones and leaves out a portion. The repertoire holds approximately 150,000 clones, with 70% to 85% as singletons. Material: PBMCs. These receptors were collected from a woman aged 55-69 years in good health and CMV-seropositive. Each CDR3 is given with its conserved first and last residue.

v_call: TRBV15; j_call: TRBJ2-5; cdr3_aa: CATSRVGIRGQETQYF
v_call: TRBV28; j_call: TRBJ1-4; cdr3_aa: CASKSEQGGKLFF
v_call: TRBV9; j_call: TRBJ2-5; cdr3_aa: CASSVTEQETQYF
v_call: TRBV6-5; j_call: TRBJ2-5; cdr3_aa: CASSYRGPQETQYF
v_call: TRBV10-2; j_call: TRBJ2-3; cdr3_aa: CASSLARDTQYF
v_call: TRBV7-8; j_call: TRBJ1-4; cdr3_aa: CASSLRRQGPEKLFF
v_call: TRBV4-2; j_call: TRBJ2-5; cdr3_aa: CASSLMDGGQETQYF
v_call: TRBV29-1; j_call: TRBJ2-7; cdr3_aa: CSAGTGGYEQYF
v_call: TRBV28; j_call: TRBJ1-1; cdr3_aa: CASSSPLSGTEAFF
v_call: TRBV25-1; j_call: TRBJ2-7; cdr3_aa: CASSDDRPPYEQYF
v_call: TRBV7-2; j_call: TRBJ2-5; cdr3_aa: CASSLVSGPRETQYF
v_call: TRBV7-2; j_call: TRBJ2-1; cdr3_aa: CASRPKSLAGMYEQFF
v_call: TRBV7-3; j_call: TRBJ2-3; cdr3_aa: CASSSTGKATDTQYF
v_call: TRBV30; j_call: TRBJ2-1; cdr3_aa: CAWSVGAGLNEQFF
v_call: TRBV4-1; j_call: TRBJ2-7; cdr3_aa: CASSQRTSGSKDEQYF
v_call: TRBV6-5; j_call: TRBJ2-7; cdr3_aa: CASSSPSGTAF
v_call: TRBV18; j_call: TRBJ2-5; cdr3_aa: CASSPNSGSEETQYF
v_call: TRBV25-1; j_call: TRBJ2-1; cdr3_aa: CASSSDRASNEQFF
v_call: TRBV6-1; j_call: TRBJ1-2; cdr3_aa: CASSEAQGGYTF
v_call: TRBV7-2; j_call: TRBJ2-3; cdr3_aa: CASSLLAGAWQDTQYF
v_call: TRBV11-3; j_call: TRBJ2-5; cdr3_aa: CASSTQGSETQYF
v_call: TRBV7-6; j_call: TRBJ2-2; cdr3_aa: CASSLVGGQSPQMNTGELFF
v_call: TRBV27; j_call: TRBJ1-4; cdr3_aa: CATSTGVDEKLFF
v_call: TRBV28; j_call: TRBJ2-7; cdr3_aa: CASRVQMGGPSYEQYF
v_call: TRBV6-5; j_call: TRBJ1-4; cdr3_aa: CASSYSSGTGGEKLFF
v_call: TRBV7-9; j_call: TRBJ2-2; cdr3_aa: CASSLGTGEAGELFF
v_call: TRBV7-9; j_call: TRBJ2-3; cdr3_aa: CASSGIGVSTDTQYF
v_call: TRBV28; j_call: TRBJ1-3; cdr3_aa: CASSYGSLGGNTIYF
v_call: TRBV2; j_call: TRBJ1-2; cdr3_aa: CASSVLGGSGYTF
v_call: TRBV7-9; j_call: TRBJ2-3; cdr3_aa: CASSPGQGSTDTQYF
v_call: TRBV5-4; j_call: TRBJ1-4; cdr3_aa: CASSLGGTVNNEKLFF
v_call: TRBV2; j_call: TRBJ2-3; cdr3_aa: CASTWGVDTQYF
v_call: TRBV28; j_call: TRBJ1-4; cdr3_aa: CASSLHSNYEKLFF
v_call: TRBV7-8; j_call: TRBJ2-1; cdr3_aa: CASSSFGGLASYEQFF
v_call: TRBV7-9; j_call: TRBJ1-2; cdr3_aa: CASSSGGVTYGYTF
v_call: TRBV5-1; j_call: TRBJ2-4; cdr3_aa: CASSPGLAGALENIQYF
v_call: TRBV5-4; j_call: TRBJ2-7; cdr3_aa: CASSLGGRGSARYEQYF
v_call: TRBV28; j_call: TRBJ2-7; cdr3_aa: CASSNLRDRGWYEQYF
v_call: TRBV7-9; j_call: TRBJ1-5; cdr3_aa: CASSLGVGPQPQHF
v_call: TRBV7-6; j_call: TRBJ1-6; cdr3_aa: CASSPIQGMPNSPLHF
v_call: TRBV5-4; j_call: TRBJ1-4; cdr3_aa: CASSLSQGANEKLFF
v_call: TRBV7-8; j_call: TRBJ2-5; cdr3_aa: CASSLAAGETQYF
v_call: TRBV6-6; j_call: TRBJ1-2; cdr3_aa: CASSPGLRGYTF
v_call: TRBV5-1; j_call: TRBJ2-3; cdr3_aa: CASSRPGWREADTQYF
v_call: TRBV7-8; j_call: TRBJ2-5; cdr3_aa: CASSPAERETQYF
v_call: TRBV21-1; j_call: TRBJ2-1; cdr3_aa: CASVVPFF
v_call: TRBV28; j_call: TRBJ1-5; cdr3_aa: CASSLPAGSNQPQHF
v_call: TRBV29-1; j_call: TRBJ2-5; cdr3_aa: CSVDTSGIQETQYF
v_call: TRBV5-4; j_call: TRBJ2-3; cdr3_aa: CASSLDPGQVADTQYF
v_call: TRBV7-7; j_call: TRBJ2-5; cdr3_aa: CASSPRLAGVETQYF
v_call: TRBV19; j_call: TRBJ2-7; cdr3_aa: CASRRDGQAPQQYF
v_call: TRBV19; j_call: TRBJ1-2; cdr3_aa: CASSILTSDGYTF
v_call: TRBV28; j_call: TRBJ2-3; cdr3_aa: CASRPPGLGASDTQYF
v_call: TRBV5-1; j_call: TRBJ2-7; cdr3_aa: CASSWGRGPYEQYF
v_call: TRBV9; j_call: TRBJ2-7; cdr3_aa: CASSVDGTGVGEQYF
v_call: TRBV7-2; j_call: TRBJ2-7; cdr3_aa: CASSLSSGSVEQYF
v_call: TRBV11-2; j_call: TRBJ2-7; cdr3_aa: CASSPGVYEQYF
v_call: TRBV30; j_call: .; cdr3_aa: CAWSVANYEQYF
v_call: TRBV6-5; j_call: TRBJ1-1; cdr3_aa: CASSNPGQGPTEAFF
v_call: TRBV7-3; j_call: TRBJ1-1; cdr3_aa: CASSLVGGVPNTEAFF